Presented here are 5 T cell receptor beta chains from one specimen sequenced in a study of cytomegalovirus exposure and HLA in healthy donors. This PCR relied on a set of 60 Vbeta primers and 13 Jbeta primers. Clones were sequenced by immunoSEQ multiplex PCR, and TCRdb holds only the in-frame ones, with some missing. The sample has 200,000 or so clones; approximately 82% are singletons. What was sequenced was PBMCs. All receptors come from a man aged 18 to 29 in good health and CMV-seronegative.

The chain recombines TRBV18 with TRBJ1-1, with D possibly TRBD1 on 6 matching bases. Deletions cut 3 bases from V and 0 bases from J, with 11 bases between. This CDR3 contains 15 residues. Germline V lookup: CDR1 KGHSH, CDR2 LQKENI. For the CDR3, the DNA is TGTGCCAGCTCACCCCAGGGGACAATGAACACTGAAGCTTTCTTT. It yields the protein CASSPQGTMNTEAFF.

The V gene is TRBV7-8, the J gene TRBJ1-1, with D uncertain. V dropped 7 bases and J dropped 3 bases, with 9 bases sitting between them. CDR3 length equals 12 residues. Germline assignment: CDR1 SGHVS and CDR2 FQNEAQ. CDR3 sequence reads: CASNQEDTEAFF. In DNA form, the CDR3 reads TGTGCCAGCAATCAAGAGGACACTGAAGCTTTCTTT.

This clone was seen a few times. J is TRBJ1-1 and V is TRBV28; D not resolved. The germline V gene encodes CDR1 MDHEN and CDR2 SYDVKM. V dropped 6 bases and J dropped 4 bases, with 18 bases sitting between them. This CDR3 comprises 15 residues. The DNA for the CDR3 is TGTGCCAGCAGCCCATCCGCGGTTATGGGCACTGAAGCTTTCTTT. Amino acid sequence: CASSPSAVMGTEAFF.

This clone was seen a few times. V is TRBV5-6 and J is TRBJ1-2; D not resolved. This CDR3 region has 14 residues. CDR1 is SGHDT, CDR2 YYEEEE, per germline. Trimming pared 2 bases from V and 6 bases from J, leaving 14 bases between. CDR3 loop: CASSFTREPDGYTF. Here the CDR3 DNA reads TGTGCCAGCAGCTTCACGCGGGAGCCCGATGGCTACACCTTC.

The chain combines TRBV29-1 with TRBJ2-2; D unresolved. The CDR3 length is 12 residues. Germline V gives CDR1 SQVTM, CDR2 ANQGSEA. Trimming took 7 bases from V and 3 from J, leaving 9 bases between them. In DNA form, the CDR3 reads TGCAGCGGGCTTCAGGACACCGGGGAGCTGTTTTTT. This sequence encodes CSGLQDTGELFF.